One and the same sample provided the 4 T cell receptor beta chains below, sequenced in a study of CD8 T cells in ankylosing spondylitis. Broader study findings: A TCR beta motif of eight or nine highly homologous variants seemed to mark ankylosing spondylitis blood.

From the 5' RACE reads, TCRdb called clonotypes with MiXCR, one entry per CDR3 protein. The sample holds fewer than 550,000 distinct CDR3 sequences, about 5.2% seen once. These receptors' targets are unknown. The material sequenced was blood, either unsorted or a sorted T cell fraction (not recorded which). These receptors originate from a male donor with ankylosing spondylitis.

Ten or more counts support this clonotype. The chain recombines TRBV28 with TRBJ2-7; 8 bases fit TRBD2. The length of the CDR3 is 15 residues. After removal of 2 bases from V and 5 bases from J, the junction contained 8 bases not matched to a gene. Germline lookup yields CDR1 MDHEN and CDR2 SYDVKM. The CDR3 sequence is CASSLPGGPHNEQYF. As DNA, the CDR3 is TGTGCCAGCAGTTTACCGGGAGGGCCTCACAACGAGCAGTACTTC.

This clonotype was detected many times. J is TRBJ2-5 and V is TRBV6-1; unclear D gene. Germline assignment: CDR1 MNHNS and CDR2 SASEGT. The CDR3 is 13 amino acids. Trimming cost V 6 bases and J 5 bases, with 13 bases left between them. The CDR3 coding sequence is TGTGCCAGCAGGCTGATGGGTTACGAGACCCAGTACTTC. Residues: CASRLMGYETQYF.

The chain links TRBV28 to TRBJ2-5; D may correspond to TRBD1 or TRBD2 (5 bases each). Per germline, CDR1 MDHEN and CDR2 SYDVKM. The CDR3 runs 18 residues. Trimming shortened V by 7 bases and J by 5 bases, and 29 bases separated the two germline ends. DNA for the CDR3: TGTGCCAGCAACCGATGGTATAGGGCAGGGCGAGAGGGGGAGACCCAGTACTTC. Its translation is CASNRWYRAGREGETQYF.

The table lists this clonotype with many counts. V usage is TRBV28 and J usage is TRBJ2-7, with 8 bases that match TRBD2. Trimming at V came to 6 bases and at J to 3 bases, leaving 10 bases not matched to a gene. Germline V gives CDR1 MDHEN, CDR2 SYDVKM. The length of the CDR3 is 15 residues. The CDR3 sequence: CASSPGLSGGYEQYF. DNA of the CDR3: TGTGCCAGCAGCCCGGGACTGAGCGGGGGCTACGAGCAGTACTTC.